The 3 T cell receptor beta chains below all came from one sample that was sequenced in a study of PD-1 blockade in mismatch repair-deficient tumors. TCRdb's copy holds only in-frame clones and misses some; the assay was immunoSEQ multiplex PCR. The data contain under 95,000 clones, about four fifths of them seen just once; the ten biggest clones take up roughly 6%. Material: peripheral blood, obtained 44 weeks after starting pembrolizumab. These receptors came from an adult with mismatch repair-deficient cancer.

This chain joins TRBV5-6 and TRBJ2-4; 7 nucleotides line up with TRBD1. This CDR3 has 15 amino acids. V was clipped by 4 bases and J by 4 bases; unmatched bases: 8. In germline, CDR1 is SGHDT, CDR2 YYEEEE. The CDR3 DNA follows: TGTGCCAGCAGCCTCATACAGGGGTCAAAAAACATTCAGTACTTC. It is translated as CASSLIQGSKNIQYF.

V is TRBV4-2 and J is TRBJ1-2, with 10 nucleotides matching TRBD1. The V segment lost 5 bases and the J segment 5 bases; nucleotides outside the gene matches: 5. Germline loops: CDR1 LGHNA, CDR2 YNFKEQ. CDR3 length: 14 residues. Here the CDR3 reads CASSLDRGAYGYTF. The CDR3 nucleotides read TGTGCCAGCAGCTTGGACAGGGGGGCTTATGGCTACACCTTC.

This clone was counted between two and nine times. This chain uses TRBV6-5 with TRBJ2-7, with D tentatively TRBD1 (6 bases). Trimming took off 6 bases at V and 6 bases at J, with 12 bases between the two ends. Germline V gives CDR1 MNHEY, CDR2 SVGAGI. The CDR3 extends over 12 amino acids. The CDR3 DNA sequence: TGTGCCAGCAGAAGTACAGGGCGCGAGCAGTACTTC. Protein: CASRSTGREQYF.